The source of this T cell receptor beta chain is a study of shared clonotypes between healthy human individuals. CD8 cells classed as naive were CD45RO-negative and positively selected for CCR7, excluding terminally differentiated effector memory CD45RA+ cells. Per the germline V gene, CDR1 is SNHLY and CDR2 is FYNNEI. The V gene lost 3 bases and the J gene lost 6 bases, with 12 bases spanning the gap. The CDR3 loop spans 14 amino acids. Remarks on this clone: No antigen is known for it.

Genomic DNA of each subset was evenly split across several immunoSEQ plates. Using immunoSEQ multiplex PCR, the repertoire was profiled, and TCRdb retains in-frame clones only, with some absent. The sample has approximately 650,000 clones, 95% to 96% seen once. Study-level findings and limits: Genetic and exposure-history diversity was limited by the few donors.

Sequenced: naive CD8+ T cells sorted from blood. V and J are TRBV2 and TRBJ2-1; D remains unclear. This TCR was recovered from a woman between 25 and 40 years old in good health. The CDR3 DNA sequence: TGTGCCAGCAGTGAGTTCGAAACAACCAATGAGCAGTTCTTC. Translated, it gives CASSEFETTNEQFF.